This record concerns one T cell receptor (beta chain) sequence. Hyperthyroidism had been newly diagnosed in patients aged 18 to 65, and its duration was under 2 months. There were TCR beta CDR3 regions amplified from RNA transcripts. First-round RT-PCR with HTBI primers amplified the TCR CDR3 region. TCRdb independently ran MiXCR on the multiplex PCR reads; one entry per CDR3 protein. Here the sample spans about 400,000 distinct CDR3 sequences, roughly 14% being singletons. The sample is drawn from a study of T cells in Graves' hyperthyroidism and ophthalmopathy. With 6 bases removed from V and 5 bases from J, the gap between germline ends came to 16 bases. The CDR3 sequence is 13 residues long. Per the germline V gene, CDR1 is DFQATT and CDR2 is SNEGSKA (reference sequence).

Sequenced material: blood. This clonotype was sampled from a woman aged 18 to 35 with Graves' hyperthyroidism. V gene TRBV20-1 combines with J gene TRBJ1-1; D not resolved. The CDR3 nucleotides are TGCAGTGCCAGATGGGCCATGAGGACTGAAGCTTTCTTT. This translates into CSARWAMRTEAFF.